Included here is one T cell receptor beta chain sequence, with context. Clones were sequenced by immunoSEQ multiplex PCR, and TCRdb holds only the in-frame ones, with some missing. The data hold more than 550,000 clones, with more than 70% observed a single time. This CDR3 comprises 15 residues. Losses at the gene ends were 7 bases for V and 9 bases for J; bases not matched to a gene: 14. CDR1 is MDHEN and CDR2 is SYDVKM in the germline V gene. These data are taken from a study of shared T cell receptors in the human thymus. This same sample was also taken into another study, of human thymus T cells. That report notes: Corrective surgery for congenital heart defects was being performed on the healthy Finnish infants who served as donors. Resections obtained during corrective heart surgery supplied the thymus tissue. Thymic and blood repertoires seemed to favor certain V and J genes. Related research has reported that thymic repertoires overlap highly among unrelated individuals.

What was sequenced was thymocytes. V usage is TRBV28 and J usage is TRBJ2-1; 8 bases line up with TRBD2. The sequence was obtained from a boy under two years old with a congenital heart defect. CDR3 sequence reads: CASNSREALVSEQFF. The CDR3 bases are TGTGCCAGCAATTCGCGGGAGGCCCTGGTTAGTGAGCAGTTCTTC. Supplemented by reference TRBV28 and TRBJ2-1, the full variable domain reads DVKVTQSSRYLVKRTGEKVFLECVQDMDHENMFWYRQDPGLGLRLIYFSYDVKMKEKGDIPEGYSVSREKKERFSLILESASTNQTSMYLCASNSREALVSEQFFGPGTRLTVL.